A single TCR beta chain is shown here with its context. What it recognizes is unknown. These data come from a study of Ad26.COV2.S vaccination and SARS-CoV-2 variants. V shed 4 bases and J shed 8 bases, with 6 bases lying between them. CDR1 and CDR2 from the germline V gene are GTSNPN and SVGIG (reference sequence). This CDR3 has 10 amino acids. The sample's treatment: some 19 received Ad26.COV2.S at low or high dose, single or two shots; five or six received placebo; per-sample allocation not given. Specimens were obtained on day 63 following the first vaccine or placebo injection. Findings and limits, study-wide: Assessments of TCR breadth and depth may have underestimated the total T cell responses.

Sequencing was performed with immunoSEQ multiplex PCR; in TCRdb, only in-frame clones are kept and a portion is missing. In the table there are roughly 700,000 clones, 89% of which are singletons. The sequence derives from a person aged 18 to 59 who received the Ad26.COV2.S COVID-19 vaccine or a placebo. The starting material was peripheral blood, obtained in a trial of Ad26.COV2.S vaccine versus placebo. The rearrangement joins TRBV30 to TRBJ1-3; a weak D match, TRBD1 (5 bases). CDR3 residues: CAWMGDTIYF. The DNA for the CDR3 is TGTGCCTGGATGGGGGACACCATATATTTT.